This is a list of T cell receptor beta chains from one sample in a study of OX40 agonist ivuxolimab in advanced cancers. Only in-frame clones appear in the TCRdb table, and some are missing; sequencing was by immunoSEQ multiplex PCR. This table holds about 61,000 clones, approximately 91% found once. The sequences come from CD4+ or CD8+ T cells sorted from blood, collected in a trial of the OX40 agonist ivuxolimab. These TCRs come from an adult with an advanced solid tumor such as melanoma, head and neck, liver or kidney cancer. The CDR3 runs from the conserved cysteine through the conserved F or W. A D gene is named only where the DNA matches it firmly. Clone size is shown for a subset of rows, as once, few, many or a class of expanded clone.

v_gene: TRBV5-1; abundance: .; d_gene: TRBD1; j_gene: TRBJ2-4; CDR3aa: CASSLATGGPKNIQYF; CDR3nt: TGCGCCAGCAGCTTGGCGACAGGGGGCCCCAAAAACATTCAGTACTTC
v_gene: TRBV27; abundance: .; d_gene: .; j_gene: TRBJ2-5; CDR3aa: CASTTYLGTQETQYF; CDR3nt: TGTGCCAGCACCACTTATTTGGGGACTCAAGAGACCCAGTACTTC
v_gene: TRBV7-9; abundance: .; d_gene: .; j_gene: TRBJ2-3; CDR3aa: CASSLTVQGQYF; CDR3nt: TGTGCCAGCAGCCTGACGGTGCAGGGGCAGTATTTT
v_gene: TRBV28; abundance: .; d_gene: TRBD2; j_gene: TRBJ2-2; CDR3aa: CASSLAGGNTGELFF; CDR3nt: TGTGCCAGCAGTTTGGCGGGAGGGAACACCGGGGAGCTGTTTTTT
v_gene: TRBV10-2; abundance: .; d_gene: .; j_gene: TRBJ2-3; CDR3aa: CASTKGGGGADTQYF; CDR3nt: TGCGCCAGCACAAAGGGAGGGGGCGGCGCAGATACGCAGTATTTT
v_gene: TRBV7-9; abundance: .; d_gene: TRBD1; j_gene: TRBJ1-1; CDR3aa: CASAPVTGDLNTEAFF; CDR3nt: TGTGCCAGCGCACCCGTGACAGGGGACCTGAACACTGAAGCTTTCTTT
v_gene: TRBV16; abundance: .; d_gene: .; j_gene: TRBJ2-3; CDR3aa: CASSSGSSTDTQYF; CDR3nt: TGTGCCAGCAGCTCAGGGTCATCGACGGATACGCAGTATTTT
v_gene: TRBV7-9; abundance: few; d_gene: .; j_gene: TRBJ2-7; CDR3aa: CASSFREFYEQYF; CDR3nt: TGTGCCAGCAGCTTTAGGGAGTTTTACGAGCAGTACTTC
v_gene: TRBV11-2; abundance: .; d_gene: .; j_gene: TRBJ2-1; CDR3aa: CASSLGMERAPYNEQFF; CDR3nt: TGTGCCAGCAGCTTAGGGATGGAAAGGGCCCCCTACAATGAGCAGTTCTTC
v_gene: TRBV9; abundance: .; d_gene: .; j_gene: TRBJ2-7; CDR3aa: CASSVDGDWSYEQYF; CDR3nt: TGTGCCAGCAGCGTAGATGGGGATTGGTCCTACGAGCAGTACTTC
v_gene: TRBV27; abundance: .; d_gene: .; j_gene: TRBJ2-5; CDR3aa: CASGSGYQETQYF; CDR3nt: TGTGCCAGCGGATCAGGGTACCAAGAGACCCAGTACTTC
v_gene: TRBV13; abundance: .; d_gene: TRBD1; j_gene: TRBJ2-7; CDR3aa: CASSLTGALYEQYF; CDR3nt: TGTGCCAGCAGCCTGACAGGGGCCCTCTACGAGCAGTACTTC
v_gene: TRBV4-2; abundance: .; d_gene: .; j_gene: TRBJ1-4; CDR3aa: CASSQDRRDEKLFF; CDR3nt: TGTGCCAGCAGCCAAGACAGGCGGGATGAAAAACTGTTTTTT
v_gene: TRBV19; abundance: .; d_gene: .; j_gene: TRBJ2-6; CDR3aa: CASSPRAGLQGAGANVLTF; CDR3nt: TGTGCCAGTAGCCCTCGGGCAGGCCTCCAAGGCGCTGGGGCCAACGTCCTGACTTTC
v_gene: TRBV15; abundance: .; d_gene: TRBD2; j_gene: TRBJ2-7; CDR3aa: CATSRESGTTYEQYF; CDR3nt: TGTGCCACCAGCAGAGAGAGCGGGACTACCTACGAGCAGTACTTC
v_gene: TRBV28; abundance: .; d_gene: .; j_gene: TRBJ1-1; CDR3aa: CASSLITPRGTEAFF; CDR3nt: TGTGCCAGCAGTTTAATAACCCCGAGAGGGACTGAAGCTTTCTTT